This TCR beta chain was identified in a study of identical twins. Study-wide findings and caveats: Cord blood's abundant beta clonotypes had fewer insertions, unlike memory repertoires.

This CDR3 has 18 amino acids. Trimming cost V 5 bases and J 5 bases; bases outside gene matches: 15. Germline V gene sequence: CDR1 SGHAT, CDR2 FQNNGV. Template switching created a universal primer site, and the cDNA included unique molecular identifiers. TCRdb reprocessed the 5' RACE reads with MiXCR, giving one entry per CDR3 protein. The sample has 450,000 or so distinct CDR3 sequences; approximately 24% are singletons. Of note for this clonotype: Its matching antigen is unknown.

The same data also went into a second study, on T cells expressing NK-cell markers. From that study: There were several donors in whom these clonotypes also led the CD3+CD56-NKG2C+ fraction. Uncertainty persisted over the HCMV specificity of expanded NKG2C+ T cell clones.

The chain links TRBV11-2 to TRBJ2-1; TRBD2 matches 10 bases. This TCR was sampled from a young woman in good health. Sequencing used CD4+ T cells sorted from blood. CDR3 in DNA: TGTGCCAGCAGCCCCCGATCAAGCGGGAGGGCCACACACAATGAGCAGTTCTTC. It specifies CASSPRSSGRATHNEQFF. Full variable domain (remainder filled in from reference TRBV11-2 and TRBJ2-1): EAGVAQSPRYKIIEKRQSVAFWCNPISGHATLYWYQQILGQGPKLLIQFQNNGVVDDSQLPKDRFSAERLKGVDSTLKIQPAKLEDSAVYLCASSPRSSGRATHNEQFFGPGTRLTVL.